This TCR beta chain was identified during a study of blood T cells in healthy people across ages. The authors ran a second PCR of about 7 to 12 cycles using a sample-barcoded 5' primer and a J-beta primer mix. Each CDR3 protein is one row after TCRdb ran MiXCR on the 5' RACE reads. The sample holds around 280,000 distinct CDR3 sequences, 25% to 30% seen once. This clonotype was detected only a few times. Its antigen is unidentified. Points from the study as a whole: TCR beta diversity tracked closely with naive T cell percentage.

The V and J ends lost 1 base and 5 bases respectively, with 14 bases between them. This CDR3 comprises 15 residues. Germline V gives CDR1 LGHDT, CDR2 YNNKEL (reference sequence). Total RNA amounts of at least 6 micrograms were extracted per sample. Sequenced material: blood. The V and J genes are TRBV3-1 and TRBJ2-5, with D possibly TRBD1 on 5 matching bases. The TCR sequence derives from a woman between 70 and 85 years old in good health. The CDR3, as DNA: TGTGCCAGCAGCCAAGCTACCGGACAAAGGGAGACCCAGTACTTC. Amino acids: CASSQATGQRETQYF.